At least ten counts were recorded for the clone carrying this T cell receptor beta chain. What it recognizes is unknown. Researchers made TCR cDNA using 5'RACE template switching, and this step added a universal primer site and UMIs. TCRdb independently ran MiXCR on the 5' RACE reads; one entry per CDR3 protein. The sample has 140,000 to 150,000 distinct CDR3 sequences, approximately 6.6% seen once. This entry comes from a study of T cells after yellow fever vaccination. Points from the study as a whole: Weaker overall was a secondary response that nonetheless peaked faster, on day 5 versus 15. The presence of abundant clonotypes contaminating from the bulk population was possible in FACS-sorted repertoires.

The germline V gene has CDR1 SGHRS and CDR2 YFSETQ. V was pared by 0 bases and J by 0 bases, with 6 bases between. This CDR3 has 14 residues. The V gene is TRBV5-1, the J gene TRBJ1-2; D is ambiguous. The source of this sequence is a man younger than 40 who received the YFV17D yellow fever vaccine. Sequenced material: CD4+ T cells sorted from PBMCs, taken 10 days after the yellow fever booster vaccination. The CDR3 is CASSLDRANYGYTF. Here the CDR3 DNA reads TGCGCCAGCAGCTTGGACCGGGCTAACTATGGCTACACCTTC.